This TCR beta chain was profiled in a study of long-term antiretroviral therapy in people with HIV. Study outcomes and limitations: Compared with controls, HIV repertoires showed narrower CDR3 length ranges.

Worth noting for this clone: Its antigen is unidentified.

Going into DNA extraction, samples held about 0.95-10 million cryopreserved PBMC. The length of the CDR3 is 16 residues. The V end lost 2 bases, the J end lost 1 base, and 11 bases lay between the germline ends. Germline V gene data show CDR1 as SGHTA and CDR2 as FQGNSA. The libraries were made with immunoSEQ v3.0 at survey level. The protocol was immunoSEQ multiplex PCR, while the TCRdb copy is restricted to in-frame clones and leaves out a portion. The data show 15,000 or so clones, with less than 95% seen just once and about 4.6% held by the top ten. The sample consisted of unsorted PBMCs, taken nearly 6.5 years after starting antiretroviral therapy. This clonotype originated in a woman aged 50 to 65 with HIV. V gene TRBV7-2 combines with J gene TRBJ2-2; D perhaps matches TRBD2 (6 bases). CDR3 in amino acids: CASSLISGKNTGELFF. CDR3 in DNA: TGTGCCAGCAGCTTAATTAGCGGCAAGAACACCGGGGAGCTGTTTTTT.